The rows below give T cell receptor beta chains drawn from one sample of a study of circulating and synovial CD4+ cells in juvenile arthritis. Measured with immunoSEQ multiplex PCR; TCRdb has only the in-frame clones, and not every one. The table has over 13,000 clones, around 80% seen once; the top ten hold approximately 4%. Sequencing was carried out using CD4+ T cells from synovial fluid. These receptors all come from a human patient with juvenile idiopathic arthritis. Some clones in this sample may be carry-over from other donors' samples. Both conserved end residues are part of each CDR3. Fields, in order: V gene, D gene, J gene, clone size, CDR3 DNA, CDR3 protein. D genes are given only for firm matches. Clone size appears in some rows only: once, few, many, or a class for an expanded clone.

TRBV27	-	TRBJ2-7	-	TGTGCCAGCAATGACGGACAGTCCTACGAGCAGTACTTC	CASNDGQSYEQYF
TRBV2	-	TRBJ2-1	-	TGTGCCAGCAGTGGGGAGGATGAGCAGTTCTTC	CASSGEDEQFF
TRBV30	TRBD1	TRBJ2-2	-	TGTGCCTGGAGACAGGGGGCTAACACCGGGGAGCTGTTTTTT	CAWRQGANTGELFF
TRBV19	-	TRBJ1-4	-	TGTGCCAGTAGTACCCCGGGATCCCGGGGGGAAAAACTGTTTTTT	CASSTPGSRGEKLFF
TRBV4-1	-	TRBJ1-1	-	TGCGCCAGCAGCCAAGATCCCGGGACTGAAGCTTTCTTT	CASSQDPGTEAFF
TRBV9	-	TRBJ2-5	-	TGTGCCAGCAGCCCCACGTGGAGCGGGGAGACCCAGTACTTC	CASSPTWSGETQYF
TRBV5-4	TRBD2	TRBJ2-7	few	TGTGCCAGCAGCTTGAGGGGCGGGGGACGCTCCTACGAGCAGTACTTC	CASSLRGGGRSYEQYF
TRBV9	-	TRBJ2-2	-	TGTGCCAGCAGCGTAGGTGGTGGGGCAGGGACCGGGGAGCTGTTTTTT	CASSVGGGAGTGELFF
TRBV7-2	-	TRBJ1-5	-	TGTGCCAGCAGCTACAGGGACAATCAGCCCCAGCATTTT	CASSYRDNQPQHF
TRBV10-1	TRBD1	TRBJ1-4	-	TGCGCCAGCAGTTCCTCGACAGGGGCTAATGAAAAACTGTTTTTT	CASSSSTGANEKLFF
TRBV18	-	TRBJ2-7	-	TGTGCCAGCTCACCACCCCTCAAGGGGAACGAGCAGTACTTC	CASSPPLKGNEQYF
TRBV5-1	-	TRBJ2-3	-	TGCGCCAGCAGCTTGGAAGGAGCGGGTACAGATACGCAGTATTTT	CASSLEGAGTDTQYF
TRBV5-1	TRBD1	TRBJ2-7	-	TGCGCCAGCAGCACCCGGACAGGATTTAGCTACGAGCAGTACTTC	CASSTRTGFSYEQYF
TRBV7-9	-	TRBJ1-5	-	TGTGCCACGACACAGGGAGATGGGCCCCAGCATTTT	CATTQGDGPQHF
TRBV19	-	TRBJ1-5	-	TGTGCCAGTAGTATAAACCGGGGGCCCCAGCATTTT	CASSINRGPQHF
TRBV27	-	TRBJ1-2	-	TGTGCCAGCAGTTTATCGGGGACTTCTGCCTATGGCTACACCTTC	CASSLSGTSAYGYTF
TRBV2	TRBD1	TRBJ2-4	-	TGTGCCAGCATCCGGGACAGGGGATTGAACATTCAGTACTTC	CASIRDRGLNIQYF
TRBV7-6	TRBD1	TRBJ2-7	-	TGTGCCAGCAGCCGCGGACAGGACCGTGAGCAGTACTTC	CASSRGQDREQYF
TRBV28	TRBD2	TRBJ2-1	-	TGTGCCAGCAGTCTTAGCGGGAGAGGTGGAAATGAGCAGTTCTTC	CASSLSGRGGNEQFF
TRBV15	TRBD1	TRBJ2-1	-	TGTGCCACCAGCAGATCTGGGACAGACAATGAGCAGTTCTTC	CATSRSGTDNEQFF
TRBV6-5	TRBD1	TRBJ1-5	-	TGTGCCAGCAGCCGGACAGGGGGCAATCAGCCCCAGCATTTT	CASSRTGGNQPQHF
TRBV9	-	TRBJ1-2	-	TGTGCCAGCAGCGTAGGTCCGCAGGTTAACTATGGCTACACCTTC	CASSVGPQVNYGYTF
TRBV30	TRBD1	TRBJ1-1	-	TGTGCCTGGAGAGGACAGGGAACGGCTTTCTTT	CAWRGQGTAFF
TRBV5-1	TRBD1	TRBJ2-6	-	TGCGCCAGCAGCCCGGTAGGGCAGGGGGCTGGGGCCAACGTCCTGACTTTC	CASSPVGQGAGANVLTF
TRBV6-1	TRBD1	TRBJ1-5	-	TGTGCCAGCAGTGCACAGGGGGCGTATGGCAATCAGCCCCAGCATTTT	CASSAQGAYGNQPQHF
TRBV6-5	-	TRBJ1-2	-	TGTGCCAGCAGGCGCCCTGGGGGACACGGACAAGGCTACACCTTC	CASRRPGGHGQGYTF
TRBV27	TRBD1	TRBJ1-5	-	TGTGCCAGCAGTTTATTGGCCGACAGGGGCAATCAGCCCCAGCATTTT	CASSLLADRGNQPQHF
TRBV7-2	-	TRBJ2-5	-	TGTGCCAGCAGCCCAGGGGGGTGGCAAGAGACCCAGTACTTC	CASSPGGWQETQYF
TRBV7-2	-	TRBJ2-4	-	TGTGCCAGCAGCTTAAGGGGCACCAACATAGCCAAAAACATTCAGTACTTC	CASSLRGTNIAKNIQYF
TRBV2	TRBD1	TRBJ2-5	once	TGTGCCAGCAGACCCAACAGGGGGCGGGGGACCCAGTACTTC	CASRPNRGRGTQYF
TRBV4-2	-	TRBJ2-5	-	TGTGCCAGCAGCCAAGGGGCCGCAGGACTTGAGACCCAGTACTTC	CASSQGAAGLETQYF
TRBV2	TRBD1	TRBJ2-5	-	TGTGCCAGCAGTGGGGGACAGGGGAGGGGAGAGACCCAGTACTTC	CASSGGQGRGETQYF
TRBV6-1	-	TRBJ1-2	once	TGTGCCAGCAGTGAACAGGGTCACTATGGCTACACCTTC	CASSEQGHYGYTF
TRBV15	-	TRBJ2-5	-	TGTGCCACCAGCAGAGCACGGGAAGAGACCCAGTACTTC	CATSRAREETQYF
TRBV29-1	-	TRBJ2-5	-	TGCAGCGTTGAAGTACCGAAGCCAGAGACCCAGTACTTC	CSVEVPKPETQYF
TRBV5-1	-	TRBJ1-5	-	TGCGCCAGCAGCTTTGACGGACAGCCTAATCAGCCCCAGCATTTT	CASSFDGQPNQPQHF
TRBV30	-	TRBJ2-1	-	TGTGCCTGGAGTGTACCTCCGGTGTCCCTGTCGAGGGAGCAGTTCTTC	CAWSVPPVSLSREQFF
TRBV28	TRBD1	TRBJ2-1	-	TGTGCCAGCAGTTCCGGGACAGGGGACTACAATGAGCAGTTCTTC	CASSSGTGDYNEQFF
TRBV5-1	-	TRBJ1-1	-	TGCGCCAGCAGCTCCGACCCAAGGAGCACTGAAGCTTTCTTT	CASSSDPRSTEAFF
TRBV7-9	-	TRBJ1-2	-	TGTGCCAGCAGCTTAGTGGCCCAATCTACCTTC	CASSLVAQSTF
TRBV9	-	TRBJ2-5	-	TGTGCCAGCAGCACTACCTCGGGGGGCGGGTGGGAGACCCAGTACTTC	CASSTTSGGGWETQYF
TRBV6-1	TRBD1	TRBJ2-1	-	TGTGCCAGCACCCGGGACAGAGTTTATGAGCAGTTCTTC	CASTRDRVYEQFF
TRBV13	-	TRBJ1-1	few	TGTGCCAGCAGCTCGACAAGCGGGGGCGTGTACAACACTGAAGCTTTCTTT	CASSSTSGGVYNTEAFF
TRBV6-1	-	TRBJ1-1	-	TGTGTGGGGGGGGAAACCCTCATGAACACTGAAGCTTTCTTT	CVGGETLMNTEAFF
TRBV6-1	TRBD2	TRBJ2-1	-	TGTGCCAGCAGTGAAGCTTGGGCGGGAGGAATGCAGTTCTTC	CASSEAWAGGMQFF
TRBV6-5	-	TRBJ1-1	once	TGTGCCAGCAGGATGAGAGGGAGGTCGGAAGCTTTCTTT	CASRMRGRSEAFF
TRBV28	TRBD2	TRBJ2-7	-	TGTGCCAGCAGTTTTCGACTAGCTCCCTACGAGCAGTACTTC	CASSFRLAPYEQYF
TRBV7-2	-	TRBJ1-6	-	TGTGCCAGCAGCAGGATCCAGGGAAGTAATTCACCCCTCCACTTT	CASSRIQGSNSPLHF
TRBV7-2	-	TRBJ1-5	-	TGTGCCAGCAGCCCTGTCCTAAATCAGCCCCAGCATTTT	CASSPVLNQPQHF
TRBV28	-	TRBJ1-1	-	TGTGCCAGCAGTTTAACAGGTAGGGGCCGCAGGAACACCGAAGCTTTCTTT	CASSLTGRGRRNTEAFF
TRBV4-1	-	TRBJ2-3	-	TGCGCCAGCAGCCCACAAGAGGCAGATACGCAGTATTTT	CASSPQEADTQYF
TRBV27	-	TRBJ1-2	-	TGTGCCAGCAGTTCAAATACCGGGGTCTATGGCTACACCTTC	CASSSNTGVYGYTF
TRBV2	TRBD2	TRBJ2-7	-	TGTGCCAGCAGTACTAGCGGGAGCTCCTACGAGCAGTACTTC	CASSTSGSSYEQYF
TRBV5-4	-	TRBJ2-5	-	TGTGCCAGCAGCTTGGAAGCGGAACAAGAGACCCGGTACTTC	CASSLEAEQETRYF